The 12 T cell receptor beta chains below come from one sample, sequenced in a study of T-cell memory formation after mild COVID-19. TCRdb analysed the 5' RACE reads with MiXCR anew, one entry per CDR3 protein. The data contain over 350,000 distinct CDR3 sequences, 24% of them singletons. Sequenced sample: PBMCs or a T cell subset sorted from them (not recorded which). Receptor source: an adult woman who had mild COVID-19 (a few samples of this study predate the infection). Cell type and time point are not known.

The genes are TRBV20-1 and TRBJ1-5; no firm D call. V was pared by 1 base and J by 3 bases, with 7 bases between. Germline CDR1 DFQATT, CDR2 SNEGSKA (reference sequence). This CDR3 region has 13 residues. DNA for the CDR3: TGCAGTGCTAGAGTAGGGTACAATCAGCCCCAGCATTTT. Residues: CSARVGYNQPQHF.

This clonotype was seen a handful of times. The V call is TRBV7-9, the J call TRBJ2-7; 11 nucleotides line up with TRBD1. CDR3 length: 16 residues. From germline, CDR1 is SEHNR and CDR2 FQNEAQ (reference sequence). With 5 bases clipped from V and 6 bases from J, the junction kept 12 bases outside the gene matches. The CDR3 sequence: CASSTLPGQGVGEQYF. In DNA, the CDR3 is TGTGCCAGCAGCACCCTTCCGGGACAGGGGGTAGGCGAGCAGTACTTC.

There are a few counts of this clonotype. The CDR3 region is CASSFKGPIGNEQFF. The CDR3, as DNA: TGTGCCAGCAGCTTCAAAGGACCGATCGGGAATGAGCAGTTCTTC. The chain joins TRBV7-8 to TRBJ2-1; D is undetermined. The CDR3 extends over 15 amino acids. Trimming pared 3 bases from V and 7 bases from J, leaving 16 bases between. The germline gives CDR1 SGHVS, CDR2 FQNEAQ.

The rearrangement uses TRBV15 and TRBJ2-3, with D tentatively TRBD2 (6 bases). This CDR3 contains 15 residues. The germline V gene encodes CDR1 LNHNV and CDR2 YYDKDF (reference sequence). The ends were cut back, 5 bases at V and 1 base at J, with 13 bases in the middle. CDR3 sequence reads: CATSARAGGTDTQYF. CDR3 DNA sequence: TGTGCCACCAGCGCTCGAGCGGGTGGCACAGATACGCAGTATTTT.

A few counts support this clonotype. The chain recombines TRBV20-1 with TRBJ2-7; D ambiguous. The V end lost 6 bases, the J end lost 4 bases, and 7 bases lay between the germline ends. CDR1 DFQATT and CDR2 SNEGSKA come from the germline V gene (reference sequence). This CDR3 has 10 amino acids. In DNA, the CDR3 is TGCAGTGCCCTACGTTACGAGCAGTACTTC. It translates to CSALRYEQYF.

In this sample, this clonotype turned up a few times. This chain uses TRBV7-9 with TRBJ2-2; 7 bases match TRBD1. The CDR3 contains 13 residues. Germline V gene lookup returns CDR1 SEHNR and CDR2 FQNEAQ (reference sequence). The J segment lost 7 bases and the V segment lost 6 bases, leaving 5 bases of the junction unmatched. The DNA for the CDR3 is TGTGCCAGCAGACTCGACAGGGTCGGGGAGCTGTTTTTT. Translating it yields CASRLDRVGELFF.

The chain links TRBV20-1 to TRBJ2-7, with TRBD1 identical over 9 bases. V gave up 0 bases and J gave up 0 bases; unmatched junction bases: 6. Per germline, CDR1 DFQATT and CDR2 SNEGSKA (reference sequence). The CDR3 sequence is 16 residues long. Written as DNA, the CDR3 is TGCAGTGCTAGAGACCCTGGACAGGGGAGCTCCTACGAGCAGTACTTC. This encodes CSARDPGQGSSYEQYF.

This sequence joins TRBV29-1 and TRBJ1-1, with unresolved D. Germline loops: CDR1 SQVTM, CDR2 ANQGSEA. CDR3 length: 12 amino acids. Trimming pared 4 bases from V and 0 bases from J, leaving 6 bases between. The CDR3: CSVAHLNTEAFF. The CDR3 nucleotides are TGCAGCGTTGCCCACCTGAACACTGAAGCTTTCTTT.

This clonotype was counted a few times. This chain joins TRBV27 and TRBJ1-2; 11 bases are a match to TRBD1. The germline V gene has CDR1 MNHEY and CDR2 SMNVEV (reference sequence). The CDR3 is 13 residues long. Losses at the gene ends were 5 bases for V and 5 bases for J; bases not matched to a gene: 1. The CDR3 reads CASSGQGAYGYTF. The CDR3 DNA reads TGTGCCAGCAGTGGACAGGGGGCATATGGCTACACCTTC.

This clonotype was detected once. J is TRBJ2-3 and V is TRBV25-1; 13 positions agree with TRBD2. The J segment lost 6 bases and the V segment lost 0 bases, leaving 9 bases of the junction unmatched. The CDR3 consists of 18 residues. The germline V gene encodes CDR1 MGHDK and CDR2 SYGVNS. The CDR3, as DNA: TGTGCCAGCAGTGAATATAAGGGGACTAGCGGGATCTCGGATACGCAGTATTTT. The encoded protein is CASSEYKGTSGISDTQYF.

This clonotype has only a few counts. The chain links TRBV12-3 or TRBV12-4 to TRBJ1-2; the D is unclear. CDR3 length: 13 residues. Between the trimmed V and J ends, which lost 2 bases and 6 bases, there was a span of 10 bases. The CDR3 region is CASSLSVRDGYTF. In DNA form, the CDR3 reads TGTGCCAGCAGTTTATCGGTGCGGGATGGCTACACCTTC.

The table lists this clonotype with a few counts. The V call is TRBV5-1, the J call TRBJ1-1; 10 nucleotides line up with TRBD1. The length of the CDR3 is 15 residues. Per germline, CDR1 SGHRS and CDR2 YFSETQ. V shed 6 bases, J shed 5 bases, and the junction held 10 bases outside the gene matches. Here the CDR3 reads CASKRQGASLTEAFF. CDR3 sequence (DNA): TGCGCCAGCAAGAGACAGGGGGCGAGTTTAACTGAAGCTTTCTTT.